These T cell receptor beta chains were read from a single sample in a study of control samples from healthy donors and cancer patients. Libraries were prepared by immunoSEQ multiplex PCR; TCRdb keeps only in-frame clonotypes and omits some of them. The sample contains 110,000 to 150,000 clones, 90% to 95% of which appear only once. Sequenced sample: blood. The receptors here all came from a man between 40 and 49 years old in good health. Both conserved end residues are part of each CDR3. D genes are given only for firm matches. Only some rows state a clone size, as once, few, many or a class for expanded clones.

TRBV9	-	TRBD1	TRBJ1-5	TGTGCCAGCAGCGTAGGCCAGGGGGATCAGCCCCAGCATTTT	CASSVGQGDQPQHF
TRBV29-1	-	-	TRBJ1-1	TGCAGCGTTGGGCTTTTGGGTGAAGCTTTCTTT	CSVGLLGEAFF
TRBV11-2	-	-	TRBJ1-3	TGTGCCAGCAGCTTAAGCAGTCTGAACACCATATATTTT	CASSLSSLNTIYF
TRBV13	-	-	TRBJ1-3	TGTGCCAGCAGCTTAGGAGGGGCGCTTAACTCTGGAAACACCATATATTTT	CASSLGGALNSGNTIYF
TRBV19	once	TRBD1	TRBJ1-4	TGTGCCAGTAGTCCACGGGACAGGGTTGCTAATGAAAAACTGTTTTTT	CASSPRDRVANEKLFF
TRBV6-6	-	-	TRBJ1-1	TGTGCCAGCAGTTACTCGGCGCAGGGTCAGGCTGAAGCTTTCTTT	CASSYSAQGQAEAFF
TRBV7-8	-	-	TRBJ1-5	TGTGCCAGCAGCTTAGGCTCATGGGGTAAGATAGACAATCAGCCCCAGCATTTT	CASSLGSWGKIDNQPQHF
TRBV6-2/TRBV6-3	-	-	TRBJ2-5	TGTGCCAGCAGTCGTCAAGAGACCCAGTACTTC	CASSRQETQYF
TRBV5-1	-	-	TRBJ2-4	TGCGCCAGCAGCCTGGATAAATGGGGCATTCAGTACTTC	CASSLDKWGIQYF
TRBV3-1/TRBV3-2	-	TRBD2	TRBJ2-7	TGTGCCAGCAGCCGGGGGGGTTGGGAGCAGTACTTC	CASSRGGWEQYF
TRBV5-1	-	TRBD1	TRBJ2-7	TGCGCCAGCAGCTCTGGGGTATACAGGGGACACGAGCAGTACTTC	CASSSGVYRGHEQYF
TRBV9	-	-	TRBJ2-2	TGTGCCAGCAGCGTAGTATCCGGCCGTATTGACACCGGGGAGCTGTTTTTT	CASSVVSGRIDTGELFF
TRBV2	-	TRBD2	TRBJ2-1	TGTGCCAGCTGCCTTCGACTAGCGGGAGTAATTGAGCAGTTCTTC	CASCLRLAGVIEQFF
TRBV4-2	-	-	TRBJ2-7	TGTGCCAGCAGCCAAACCTTCGACAGCTACGAGCAGTACTTC	CASSQTFDSYEQYF
TRBV27	-	TRBD2	TRBJ2-5	TGTGCCAGCAGTTTATTCCTAGCGGGGGTGGAGACCCAGTACTTC	CASSLFLAGVETQYF
TRBV28	-	TRBD1	TRBJ1-5	TGTGCCAGCAGTTGGACAGGGAGGATGGGACAGCCCCAGCATTTT	CASSWTGRMGQPQHF